A single sample is the source of the 2 T cell receptor beta chains below, sequenced in a study of CD8 T cells in ankylosing spondylitis. General study findings and limits: Made up of fewer than 10 highly homologous variants, a TCR beta motif appeared characteristic of ankylosing spondylitis blood.

TCRdb re-called the 5' RACE reads with MiXCR, one entry per CDR3 protein. This table holds hundreds of thousands of distinct CDR3 sequences, about 13% found once. Antigens of these TCRs are unknown. Sequencing was carried out using blood, either unsorted or a sorted T cell fraction (not recorded which). Receptor source: a male donor with ankylosing spondylitis.

The genes are TRBV20-1 and TRBJ2-5; D not certain. Trimming pared 3 bases from V and 2 bases from J, leaving 10 bases between. CDR1 is DFQATT, CDR2 SNEGSKA, per germline (reference sequence). The CDR3 spans 13 residues. CDR3 loop: CSASIIGQETQYF. The CDR3 nucleotides are TGCAGTGCTAGTATTATAGGGCAAGAGACCCAGTACTTC.

The chain has TRBV2 and TRBJ2-3, with 13 bases matching TRBD2. The V gene's germline CDR1 is SNHLY and CDR2 FYNNEI. J was trimmed by 0 bases and V by 7 bases; bases with no gene match: 4. This CDR3 comprises 16 residues. CDR3 nucleotides: TGTGCCAGCATTAAGACTAGCGGGAGGAGCACAGATACGCAGTATTTT. The encoded protein is CASIKTSGRSTDTQYF.